Following are 30 T cell receptor beta chains from one sample sequenced in a study of beta chain features in type 1 diabetes. The antigens of these receptors remain unknown. The whole isolated RNA underwent reverse transcription, so sequencing captured expressed TCRB transcripts. Repertoires were generated with immunoSEQ multiplex PCR, while TCRdb's copy carries only in-frame clones and drops some. The data contain fewer than 450,000 clones, about 14% of them singletons. Study observations and caveats: People with Type 1 diabetes carried modestly yet significantly shorter TCRB CDR3s in all four CD4+ subsets.

Material for sequencing was naive CD4+ T cells from blood. The receptors here all came from a woman between 18 and 30 years old with type 1 diabetes.

The V call is TRBV30, the J call TRBJ2-7; TRBD2 might be the D (7 bases). From germline, CDR1 is GTSNPN and CDR2 SVGIG (reference sequence). The V end was cut by 4 bases, the J end by 2 bases, with 9 bases between. The CDR3 loop spans 12 amino acids. The CDR3 sequence: CAWTGGPYEQYF. CDR3 DNA sequence: TGTGCCTGGACCGGGGGGCCCTACGAGCAGTACTTC.

This clone was counted only a few times. CDR3 coding DNA: TGTGCCAGCAGCTTTGGGCTGAACACTGAAGCTTTCTTT. This translates into CASSFGLNTEAFF. This chain links TRBV5-4 with TRBJ1-1; no clear D. The CDR3 extends over 13 amino acids. Trimming cost V 2 bases and J 0 bases, with 5 bases left between them. Germline V lookup: CDR1 SGHNT, CDR2 YYREEE (reference sequence). Full variable domain (missing parts from reference TRBV5-4 and TRBJ1-1): ETGVTQSPTHLIKTRGQQVTLRCSSQSGHNTVSWYQQALGQGPQFIFQYYREEENGRGNFPPRFSGLQFPNYSSELNVNALELDDSALYLCASSFGLNTEAFFGQGTRLTVV.

The gene calls are TRBV6-4 and TRBJ2-5; D possibly corresponds to TRBD2 (6 bases). The V gene's germline CDR1 is MRHNA and CDR2 SNTAGT. V lost 7 bases and J 4 bases, leaving 16 bases between the germline ends. CDR3 size: 14 residues. CDR3 coding DNA: TGTGCCAGCATTTGCGGGAAAGGCACAGAGACCCAGTACTTC. Translating gives CASICGKGTETQYF.

The sample holds a few counts of this clone. The chain recombines TRBV6-5 with TRBJ2-2, with D tentatively TRBD2 (7 bases). Between the trimmed V and J ends, which lost 4 bases and 2 bases, there was a span of 14 bases. The length of the CDR3 is 16 residues. Germline V lookup: CDR1 MNHEY, CDR2 SVGAGI. The CDR3 spells CASSSGASGNTGELFF. CDR3 in DNA: TGTGCCAGCAGTTCAGGGGCTAGCGGAAACACCGGGGAGCTGTTTTTT.

This clone was detected only a few times. The chain joins TRBV5-1 to TRBJ2-1; 9 bases agree with TRBD1. V was clipped by 4 bases and J by 4 bases; unmatched bases: 18. CDR1 is SGHRS and CDR2 is YFSETQ in the germline V gene. CDR3 length equals 19 residues. CDR3 sequence: CASSPKREQQGASYNEQFF. DNA of the CDR3: TGCGCCAGCAGCCCCAAACGTGAACAACAGGGGGCCTCGTACAATGAGCAGTTCTTC.

The chain recombines TRBV27 with TRBJ2-7; possibly TRBD1 for D (5 bases). V was cut by 2 bases and J by 4 bases, with 9 bases left in between. Germline V gene lookup returns CDR1 MNHEY and CDR2 SMNVEV (reference sequence). The length of the CDR3 is 13 residues. The CDR3 sequence: CASSLLGRYEQYF. In DNA form, the CDR3 reads TGTGCCAGCAGTTTACTGGGGCGTTACGAGCAGTACTTC.

This clone has more than one count but fewer than ten. This chain connects TRBV2 to TRBJ1-1; D perhaps matches TRBD1 (5 bases). CDR1 SNHLY and CDR2 FYNNEI come from the germline V gene. The CDR3 spans 13 residues. With 10 bases removed from V and 1 base from J, the gap between germline ends came to 13 bases. The chain's CDR3 is CANKGLPNTEAFF. The CDR3 DNA sequence: TGTGCCAATAAGGGACTCCCGAACACTGAAGCTTTCTTT.

This clone was counted between two and nine times. The chain recombines TRBV7-8 with TRBJ1-1, with D possibly being TRBD1 (5 bases). The V gene's germline CDR1 is SGHVS and CDR2 FQNEAQ. This CDR3 region has 14 residues. V was shortened by 3 bases and J by 2 bases, with 10 bases between the two germline ends. The CDR3 bases are TGTGCCAGCAGCTTTGACAGAGCCAACACTGAAGCTTTCTTT. It specifies CASSFDRANTEAFF.

The chain links TRBV7-2 to TRBJ1-1; possible D gene TRBD1, 5 bases. Germline lookup yields CDR1 SGHTA and CDR2 FQGNSA. The CDR3 consists of 16 residues. The ends were cut back, 1 base at V and 8 bases at J, with 20 bases in the middle. The CDR3: CASSLVDAGWGSEAFF. CDR3 coding DNA: TGTGCCAGCAGCTTAGTAGATGCGGGATGGGGCTCCGAAGCTTTCTTT.

This clone was found a few times. V usage is TRBV21-1 and J usage is TRBJ2-1; the D segment call TRBD2 is taken from the table without a DNA check. TRBV21-1 is assigned pseudogene status. The CDR3 consists of 15 residues. The CDR3 region is CASSKGRGPYNEQFF. The CDR3, as DNA: TGTGCCAGCAGCAAAGGTCGGGGTCCCTACAATGAGCAGTTCTTC.

The chain combines TRBV5-1 with TRBJ2-7; 11 nucleotides agree with TRBD1. CDR1 and CDR2 (germline): SGHRS, YFSETQ. The CDR3 totals 14 residues. J gave up 7 bases and V 4 bases, and 7 bases lay outside the gene matches. The CDR3 DNA sequence: TGCGCCAGCAGCATTGGACAGGGGGCGTATGAGCAGTACGTC. It translates to CASSIGQGAYEQYV.

The V call is TRBV18, the J call TRBJ2-1; D not certain. CDR1 is KGHSH and CDR2 is LQKENI in the germline V gene. This CDR3 region has 12 residues. The germline V and J ends were trimmed by 2 bases and 10 bases, with 9 bases remaining between them. The CDR3 spells CASSPRALEQFF. The CDR3 DNA reads TGTGCCAGCTCACCAAGAGCTCTCGAGCAGTTCTTC.

The rearrangement links TRBV7-8 to TRBJ2-2, with D possibly being TRBD1 (6 bases). The CDR3 consists of 16 residues. Germline V lookup: CDR1 SGHVS, CDR2 FQNEAQ. The ends were cut back, 5 bases at V and 0 bases at J, with 13 bases in the middle. CDR3 amino acids: CASSSRDIPNTGELFF. The DNA for the CDR3 is TGTGCCAGCAGCAGCCGGGACATCCCGAACACCGGGGAGCTGTTTTTT.

The chain uses TRBV7-2 and TRBJ2-1, with TRBD2 matching 9 bases. Germline CDR1 and CDR2: SGHTA and FQGNSA. The length of the CDR3 is 15 residues. V lost 4 bases to trimming and J lost 1 base; unmatched junction nucleotides: 2. In nucleotides, the CDR3 is TGTGCCAGCAGCTCCACTAGCGGGTCCTACAATGAGCAGTTCTTC. Translated, it gives CASSSTSGSYNEQFF.

This clone was observed a handful of times. V gene TRBV6-5 combines with J gene TRBJ2-5, with 8 bases that match TRBD1. The trim removed 6 bases at V and 4 bases at J, leaving 4 bases unmatched. This CDR3 contains 13 residues. In germline, CDR1 is MNHEY, CDR2 SVGAGI. DNA of the CDR3: TGTGCCAGCAGGCCAGGGGGCGGAGAGACCCAGTACTTC. Its translation: CASRPGGGETQYF.

This clone has just a few counts. This chain joins TRBV28 and TRBJ2-7; 7 nucleotides agree with TRBD1. With V trimmed by 6 bases and J by 5 bases, 7 bases remained unmatched. Germline V gene data show CDR1 as MDHEN and CDR2 as SYDVKM. The CDR3 runs 13 residues. CDR3 bases: TGTGCCAGCAGGGGACAGTTTGGCCACGAGCAGTACTTC. Translation gives CASRGQFGHEQYF. Filled out from reference TRBV28 and TRBJ2-7, the complete variable domain reads DVKVTQSSRYLVKRTGEKVFLECVQDMDHENMFWYRQDPGLGLRLIYFSYDVKMKEKGDIPEGYSVSREKKERFSLILESASTNQTSMYLCASRGQFGHEQYFGPGTRLTVT.

The V gene is TRBV5-1, the J gene TRBJ2-1; 8 bases agree with TRBD2. Per germline, CDR1 SGHRS and CDR2 YFSETQ. V gave up 1 base and J gave up 7 bases; unmatched junction bases: 13. The CDR3 sequence is 17 residues long. The CDR3 reads CASSLLRLTGGGNEQFF. The CDR3 nucleotides are TGCGCCAGCAGCTTGCTAAGGCTAACGGGAGGGGGAAATGAGCAGTTCTTC. The whole variable domain, filled in from reference TRBV5-1 and TRBJ2-1, reads KAGVTQTPRYLIKTRGQQVTLSCSPISGHRSVSWYQQTPGQGLQFLFEYFSETQRNKGNFPGRFSGRQFSNSRSEMNVSTLELGDSALYLCASSLLRLTGGGNEQFFGPGTRLTVL.

J is TRBJ2-7 and V is TRBV6-4; TRBD1 aligns across 10 bases. Per the germline V gene, CDR1 is MRHNA and CDR2 is SNTAGT. V trimming: 3 bases; J trimming: 3 bases; junction bases outside the gene matches: 20. The CDR3 sequence is 20 residues long. The CDR3 sequence is CASSDRGTPGQGLPGYEQYV. CDR3 DNA: TGTGCCAGCAGTGATAGAGGGACGCCGGGACAGGGGCTTCCAGGCTACGAGCAGTACGTC.

This clone was recorded a few times. The rearrangement links TRBV4-2 to TRBJ1-1; D is possibly TRBD1 (5 bases). The germline V gene encodes CDR1 LGHNA and CDR2 YNFKEQ. V was clipped by 0 bases and J by 11 bases, with 16 bases between them. The length of the CDR3 is 14 residues. In nucleotides, the CDR3 is TGTGCCAGCAGCCAAGATGGGGGGGATGGGTTTGCTTTCTTT. Its translation: CASSQDGGDGFAFF.

This clone has a handful of counts. The DNA of the CDR3 is TGCGCCAGCAGCGCGGGATCCTACAATGAGCAGTTCTTC. Amino acid sequence: CASSAGSYNEQFF. The chain couples TRBV5-1 to TRBJ2-1, with D possibly TRBD2 on 6 matching bases. Germline V gene data show CDR1 as SGHRS and CDR2 as YFSETQ. The CDR3 sequence is 13 residues long. Trimming shortened V by 4 bases and J by 1 base, and 6 bases separated the two germline ends.

The chain uses TRBV5-1 and TRBJ2-7, with 9 bases fitting TRBD2. The CDR3 has 14 amino acids. V dropped 4 bases and J dropped 7; count of bases not matched to a gene: 9. Germline CDR1 is SGHRS and CDR2 is YFSETQ. The CDR3 region is CASSPGTAGGEQYV. The CDR3 region has the DNA TGCGCCAGCAGCCCCGGGACGGCGGGGGGGGAGCAGTACGTC.

This clone was counted a few times. The rearrangement uses TRBV6-5 and TRBJ2-5, with a tentative D call TRBD2 (6 bases). V dropped 2 bases and J dropped 8 bases, with 12 bases sitting between them. This CDR3 spans 13 amino acids. Germline V gene lookup returns CDR1 MNHEY and CDR2 SVGAGI. CDR3 DNA sequence: TGTGCCAGCAGTTACGAGGTCGGGACTACCCAGTACTTC. Its translation is CASSYEVGTTQYF.

This chain links TRBV2 with TRBJ1-4; D is undetermined. CDR1 SNHLY and CDR2 FYNNEI come from the germline V gene. The CDR3 sequence is 16 residues long. V was cut by 8 bases and J by 0 bases, with 16 bases left in between. The CDR3 is CASGARPPATNEKLFF. Written as DNA, the CDR3 is TGTGCCAGCGGAGCTCGGCCTCCAGCAACTAATGAAAAACTGTTTTTT.

This chain joins TRBV15 and TRBJ2-3; 9 bases line up with TRBD2. Losses at the gene ends were 7 bases for V and 6 bases for J; bases not matched to a gene: 14. CDR3 length equals 16 residues. Germline CDR1 LNHNV, CDR2 YYDKDF (reference sequence). CDR3 DNA sequence: TGTGCCACCATATCTTGGGTAGCGGGAGAGAGGGATACGCAGTATTTT. Translated, it gives CATISWVAGERDTQYF.

This chain uses TRBV11-2 with TRBJ2-1, with D possibly matching TRBD2 (5 bases). The CDR3 loop spans 14 amino acids. Germline CDR1 reads SGHAT; CDR2 reads FQNNGV. The V gene lost 5 bases and the J gene lost 10 bases, with 18 bases spanning the gap. CDR3 DNA sequence: TGTGCCAGCAGCGCCGCGGGCTATTTTCGAGAGCAGTTCTTC. Translating it yields CASSAAGYFREQFF.

This clone was counted only a few times. The V call is TRBV7-9, the J call TRBJ2-5; the D gene is possibly TRBD1 (5 bases). Germline-derived CDR1 and CDR2 are SEHNR and FQNEAQ (reference sequence). Deletions cut 7 bases from V and 3 bases from J, with 12 bases between. This CDR3 region has 13 residues. CDR3 sequence (DNA): TGTGCCAGCACCCTCTGGGGCGAAGAGACCCAGTACTTC. It yields the protein CASTLWGEETQYF.

V usage is TRBV5-1 and J usage is TRBJ2-5; 7 nucleotides align to TRBD1. This CDR3 spans 15 amino acids. The V gene's germline CDR1 is SGHRS and CDR2 YFSETQ. V lost 4 bases and J lost 2; bases outside the gene matches: 8. CDR3 amino acids: CASSQGTVEQETQYF. The CDR3 coding sequence is TGCGCCAGCAGCCAAGGGACAGTGGAGCAAGAGACCCAGTACTTC.

This clone appeared a few times. As DNA, the CDR3 is TGTGCCACTAATCAGGAATTTCCACTGAACACTGAAGCTTTCTTT. Its protein is CATNQEFPLNTEAFF. V gene TRBV19 combines with J gene TRBJ1-1; D gene unclear. Trimming cost V 10 bases and J 0 bases, with 18 bases left between them. CDR1 is LNHDA and CDR2 is SQIVND in the germline V gene (reference sequence). The CDR3 contains 15 residues.

This clone was observed a handful of times. The gene calls are TRBV7-9 and TRBJ2-1; TRBD2 might be the D (6 bases). This CDR3 has 12 residues. Deletions cut 5 bases from V and 10 bases from J, with 12 bases between. Germline loops: CDR1 SEHNR, CDR2 FQNEAQ (reference sequence). The CDR3 DNA sequence: TGTGCCAGCAGCACCCTGGGAGGCGAGCAGTTCTTC. It translates to CASSTLGGEQFF.

This clone was seen more than once but under ten times. CDR3 in amino acids: CATSRDRSGDTQYF. The CDR3 coding sequence is TGTGCCACCAGCAGAGATCGGAGTGGGGATACGCAGTATTTT. The genes are TRBV15 and TRBJ2-3; D unclear. The V and J ends lost 0 bases and 6 bases respectively, with 10 bases between them. CDR1 and CDR2 (germline): LNHNV, YYDKDF (reference sequence). The CDR3 runs 14 residues.